A selection of T cell receptor beta chains follows, all from one sample in a study of blood T cell repertoires in COVID-19. Profiled with immunoSEQ multiplex PCR; TCRdb holds only in-frame clones, not every one. The sample has fewer than 500,000 clones, more than 80% seen once. Sequencing was carried out using PBMCs or T cells enriched from blood (not recorded which). The receptor source for this set is a man aged 25-45 years who had recovered from COVID-19. Both conserved end residues are part of each CDR3. The D gene is left open where the match is weak.

D gene | CDR3 length | J gene | V gene | CDR3 protein | CDR3 DNA
NA | 15 | TRBJ2-2 | TRBV6-5 | CASRDVGAGSGELFF | TGTGCCAGCAGGGACGTAGGAGCGGGTTCGGGGGAGCTGTTTTTT
NA | 16 | TRBJ2-3 | TRBV7-3 | CASSVLGGLGTDTQYF | TGTGCCAGCAGCGTGCTAGGGGGTCTGGGCACAGATACGCAGTATTTT
TRBD1 | 15 | TRBJ1-4 | TRBV6-5 | CASSLRQGSGEKLFF | TGTGCCAGCAGCCTCCGACAGGGGTCTGGGGAAAAACTGTTTTTT
TRBD1 | 14 | TRBJ1-2 | TRBV28 | CASGRTGSNYGYTF | TGTGCCAGTGGGCGGACAGGATCCAACTATGGCTACACCTTC
NA | 14 | TRBJ1-2 | TRBV7-2 | CASSLGGAEGGYTF | TGTGCCAGCAGCTTAGGTGGGGCGGAAGGTGGCTACACCTTC
NA | 16 | TRBJ2-5 | TRBV10-3 | CAISAGKSDSTETQYF | TGTGCCATCAGTGCAGGTAAATCGGACTCCACGGAGACCCAGTACTTC
NA | 13 | TRBJ2-7 | TRBV14 | CASRDILSYEQYF | TGTGCCAGCAGGGACATACTCTCCTACGAGCAGTACTTC
NA | 13 | TRBJ2-7 | TRBV18 | CASSQGQSYEQYF | TGTGCCAGCTCACAAGGACAGTCCTACGAGCAGTACTTC
NA | 13 | TRBJ2-1 | TRBV28 | CASSLYRDNEQFF | TGTGCCAGCAGTTTATATAGAGACAATGAGCAGTTCTTC
NA | 16 | TRBJ2-5 | TRBV28 | CASSWEGKQGRETQYF | TGTGCCAGCAGTTGGGAAGGGAAACAGGGAAGGGAGACCCAGTACTTC
TRBD2 | 18 | TRBJ2-7 | TRBV28 | CASSLRHKWQAGAYEQYF | TGTGCCAGCAGTCTAAGACATAAATGGCAAGCGGGAGCGTACGAGCAGTACTTC
NA | 13 | TRBJ2-7 | TRBV2 | CASTLQSGYEQYF | TGTGCCAGCACCTTACAGTCGGGGTACGAGCAGTACTTC
TRBD2 | 13 | TRBJ2-3 | TRBV27 | CASSQGASGREYF | TGTGCCAGCAGCCAAGGCGCTAGCGGAAGGGAGTATTTT
TRBD2 | 15 | TRBJ2-3 | TRBV5-1 | CASSLGASGRDTQYF | TGCGCCAGCAGCTTGGGGGCTAGCGGGAGAGATACGCAGTATTTT
NA | 13 | TRBJ1-2 | TRBV2 | CASRGGTLYGYTF | TGTGCCAGCAGAGGTGGGACTCTATATGGCTACACCTTC
TRBD2 | 15 | TRBJ2-7 | TRBV12-5 | CASGRGGTSGYEQYF | TGTGCTAGTGGTAGGGGGGGGACTAGCGGCTACGAGCAGTACTTC
TRBD2 | 14 | TRBJ2-7 | TRBV3-1/TRBV3-2 | CASSLAGVEGEQYF | TGTGCCAGCAGCCTAGCGGGAGTCGAAGGCGAGCAGTACTTC
TRBD2 | 15 | TRBJ2-3 | TRBV6-2/TRBV6-3 | CASSFWTSGTDTQYF | TGTGCCAGCAGTTTCTGGACTAGCGGCACAGATACGCAGTATTTT
NA | 13 | TRBJ2-5 | TRBV12-3/TRBV12-4 | CASSPTMVETQYF | TGTGCCAGCAGTCCCACAATGGTGGAGACCCAGTACTTC
TRBD2 | 16 | TRBJ2-7 | TRBV18 | CASSPPGLAGTYEQYF | TGTGCCAGCTCACCACCGGGGCTAGCGGGAACCTACGAGCAGTACTTC